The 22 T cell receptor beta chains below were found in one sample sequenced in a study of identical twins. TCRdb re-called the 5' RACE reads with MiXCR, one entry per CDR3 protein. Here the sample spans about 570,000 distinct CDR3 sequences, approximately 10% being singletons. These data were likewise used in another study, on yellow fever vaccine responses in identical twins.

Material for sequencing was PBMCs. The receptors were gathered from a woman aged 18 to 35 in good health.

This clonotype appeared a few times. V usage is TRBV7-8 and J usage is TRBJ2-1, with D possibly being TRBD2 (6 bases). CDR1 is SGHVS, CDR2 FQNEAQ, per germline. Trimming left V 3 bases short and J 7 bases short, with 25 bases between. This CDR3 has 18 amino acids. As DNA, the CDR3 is TGTGCCAGCAGCTTGTTGTTCGATACCCTAGCAGGGAGGAATGAGCAGTTCTTC. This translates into CASSLLFDTLAGRNEQFF.

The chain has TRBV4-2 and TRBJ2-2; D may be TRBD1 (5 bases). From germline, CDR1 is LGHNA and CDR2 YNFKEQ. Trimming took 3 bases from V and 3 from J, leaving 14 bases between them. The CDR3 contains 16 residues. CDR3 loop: CASSQLGVVDTGELFF. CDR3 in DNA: TGTGCCAGCAGCCAGTTAGGGGTCGTGGACACCGGGGAGCTGTTTTTT.

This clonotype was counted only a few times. The DNA for the CDR3 is TGTGCTAGTGGTTCTCGGGACTTCACGAACACCGGGGAGCTGTTTTTT. This translates into CASGSRDFTNTGELFF. The chain combines TRBV12-5 with TRBJ2-2; D possibly corresponds to TRBD2 (6 bases). V was clipped by 4 bases and J by 0 bases, with 12 bases between them. From germline, CDR1 is LGHNT and CDR2 FRNRAP. The CDR3 spans 16 residues. Using reference TRBV12-5 and TRBJ2-2 for the parts outside the CDR3, the full variable domain is DARVTQTPRHKVTEMGQEVTMRCQPILGHNTVFWYRQTMMQGLELLAYFRNRAPLDDSGMPKDRFSAEMPDATLATLKIQPSEPRDSAVYFCASGSRDFTNTGELFFGEGSRLTVL.

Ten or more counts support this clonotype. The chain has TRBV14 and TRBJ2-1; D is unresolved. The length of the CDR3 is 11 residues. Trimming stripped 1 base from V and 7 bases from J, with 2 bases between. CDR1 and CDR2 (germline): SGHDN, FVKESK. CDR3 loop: CASSQVNEQFF. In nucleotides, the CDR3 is TGTGCCAGCAGCCAAGTTAATGAGCAGTTCTTC.

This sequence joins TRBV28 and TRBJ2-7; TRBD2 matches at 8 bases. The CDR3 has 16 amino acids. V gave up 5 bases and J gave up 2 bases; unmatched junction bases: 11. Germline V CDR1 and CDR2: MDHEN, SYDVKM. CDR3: CASSLPGGIRTYEQYF. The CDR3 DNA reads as TGTGCCAGCAGTCTCCCGGGGGGGATCCGGACCTACGAGCAGTACTTC.

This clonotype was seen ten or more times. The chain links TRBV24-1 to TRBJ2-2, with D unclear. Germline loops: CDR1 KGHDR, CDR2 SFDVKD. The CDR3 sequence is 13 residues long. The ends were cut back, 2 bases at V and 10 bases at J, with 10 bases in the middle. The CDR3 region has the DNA TGTGCCACCAGTGATTCGGACCGTCCGGAGCTGTTTTTT. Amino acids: CATSDSDRPELFF.

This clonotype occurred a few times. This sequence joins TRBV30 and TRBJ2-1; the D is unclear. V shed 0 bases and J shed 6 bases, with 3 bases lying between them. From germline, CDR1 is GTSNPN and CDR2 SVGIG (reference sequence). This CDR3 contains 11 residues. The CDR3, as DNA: TGTGCCTGGAGTGTAAGCAATGAGCAGTTCTTC. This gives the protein CAWSVSNEQFF.

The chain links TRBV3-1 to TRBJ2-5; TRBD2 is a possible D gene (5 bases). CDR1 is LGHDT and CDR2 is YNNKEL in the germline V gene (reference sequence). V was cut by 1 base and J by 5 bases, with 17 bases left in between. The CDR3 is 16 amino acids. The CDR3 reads CASSQVRIGVRETQYF. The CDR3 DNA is TGTGCCAGCAGCCAAGTCCGAATCGGGGTGCGGGAGACCCAGTACTTC.

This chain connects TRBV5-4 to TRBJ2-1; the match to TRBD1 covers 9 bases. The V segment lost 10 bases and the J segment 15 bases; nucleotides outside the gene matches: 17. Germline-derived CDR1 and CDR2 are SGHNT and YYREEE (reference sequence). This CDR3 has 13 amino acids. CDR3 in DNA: TGTGCCGGCTTAACTCCCGGGACAGGGACCCCGTTCTTC. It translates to CAGLTPGTGTPFF.

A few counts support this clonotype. CDR3 sequence (DNA): TGTGCCAGCAGCTTAGGATCTGCGGGACTAGCGGGCGAGCAGTACTTC. Translating it yields CASSLGSAGLAGEQYF. This chain uses TRBV7-6 with TRBJ2-7; TRBD2 matches at 12 bases. In germline, CDR1 is SGHVS, CDR2 FNYEAQ. The CDR3 is 16 residues long. The junction had 7 bases not matched to a gene; V was cut back by 1 base and J by 6 bases.

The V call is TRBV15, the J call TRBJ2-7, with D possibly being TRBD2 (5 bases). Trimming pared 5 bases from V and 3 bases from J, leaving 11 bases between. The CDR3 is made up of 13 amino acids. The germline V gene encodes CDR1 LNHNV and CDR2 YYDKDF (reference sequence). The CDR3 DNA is TGTGCCACCAGCCCGGACTCGCTCTACGAGCAGTACTTC. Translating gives CATSPDSLYEQYF.

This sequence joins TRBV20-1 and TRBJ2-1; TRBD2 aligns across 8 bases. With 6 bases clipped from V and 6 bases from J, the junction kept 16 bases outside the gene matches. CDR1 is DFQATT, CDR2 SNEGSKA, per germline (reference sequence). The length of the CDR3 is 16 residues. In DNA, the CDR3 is TGCAGTGCCGGGAGGGCTATAGCATCCATCGGCAATGAGCAGTTCTTC. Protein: CSAGRAIASIGNEQFF.

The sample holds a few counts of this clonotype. DNA for the CDR3: TGTGCCAGCAGCCACGGGGCGGGGCCCTGGGAGACCCAGTACTTC. Its translation: CASSHGAGPWETQYF. The V gene is TRBV3-1, the J gene TRBJ2-5; tentative D call: TRBD2 (6 bases). The CDR3 is 15 residues long. V was shortened by 3 bases and J by 5 bases, with 16 bases between the two germline ends. CDR1 is LGHDT, CDR2 YNNKEL, per germline (reference sequence).

Here the CDR3 DNA reads TGTGCCACCAGCAGTAACCCATTGGACTGGGAGCGAGCCTACAATGAGCAGTTCTTC. Translating it yields CATSSNPLDWERAYNEQFF. The rearrangement joins TRBV15 to TRBJ2-1; D may be TRBD2 (5 bases). Per germline, CDR1 LNHNV and CDR2 YYDKDF (reference sequence). The CDR3 extends over 19 amino acids. V was cut by 3 bases and J by 2 bases, with 23 bases left in between.

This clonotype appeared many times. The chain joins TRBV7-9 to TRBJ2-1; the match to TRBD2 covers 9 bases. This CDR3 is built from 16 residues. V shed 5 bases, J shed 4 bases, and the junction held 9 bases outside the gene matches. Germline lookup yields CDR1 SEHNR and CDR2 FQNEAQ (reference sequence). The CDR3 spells CASSPRLADFYNEQFF. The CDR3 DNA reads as TGTGCCAGCAGCCCTCGACTAGCGGATTTTTACAATGAGCAGTTCTTC. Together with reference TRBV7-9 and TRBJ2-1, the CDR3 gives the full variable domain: DTGVSQNPRHKITKRGQNVTFRCDPISEHNRLYWYRQTLGQGPEFLTYFQNEAQLEKSRLLSDRFSAERPKGSFSTLEIQRTEQGDSAMYLCASSPRLADFYNEQFFGPGTRLTVL.

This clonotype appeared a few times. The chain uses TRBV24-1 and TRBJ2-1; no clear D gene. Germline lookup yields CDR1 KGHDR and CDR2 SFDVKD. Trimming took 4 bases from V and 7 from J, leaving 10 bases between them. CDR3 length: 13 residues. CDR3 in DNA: TGTGCCACCAGTGACCAACGGCCTAATGAGCAGTTCTTC. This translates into CATSDQRPNEQFF.

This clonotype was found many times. As DNA, the CDR3 is TGTGCCAGCAGCTCGTTTACTAGCACAGATACGCAGTATTTT. Translation: CASSSFTSTDTQYF. The chain recombines TRBV11-2 with TRBJ2-3; D not resolved. The CDR3 runs 14 residues. The V and J ends lost 4 bases and 0 bases respectively, with 8 bases between them. Looked up from germline, CDR1 is SGHAT and CDR2 is FQNNGV. The whole variable domain, filled in from reference TRBV11-2 and TRBJ2-3, reads EAGVAQSPRYKIIEKRQSVAFWCNPISGHATLYWYQQILGQGPKLLIQFQNNGVVDDSQLPKDRFSAERLKGVDSTLKIQPAKLEDSAVYLCASSSFTSTDTQYFGPGTRLTVL.

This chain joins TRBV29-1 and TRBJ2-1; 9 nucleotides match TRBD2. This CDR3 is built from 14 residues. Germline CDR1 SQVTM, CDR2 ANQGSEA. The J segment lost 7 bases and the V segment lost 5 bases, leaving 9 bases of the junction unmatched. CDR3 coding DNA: TGCAGCGTTCCCCCGGCGGGGGGGCTTAATGAGCAGTTCTTC. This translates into CSVPPAGGLNEQFF.

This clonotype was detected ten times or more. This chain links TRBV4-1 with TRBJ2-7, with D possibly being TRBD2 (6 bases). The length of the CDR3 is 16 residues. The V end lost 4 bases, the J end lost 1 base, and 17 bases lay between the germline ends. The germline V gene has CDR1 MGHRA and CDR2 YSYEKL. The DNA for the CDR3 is TGCGCCAGCAGCCCGGAGGAGGGACGAGAGTCCTACGAGCAGTACTTC. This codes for CASSPEEGRESYEQYF.

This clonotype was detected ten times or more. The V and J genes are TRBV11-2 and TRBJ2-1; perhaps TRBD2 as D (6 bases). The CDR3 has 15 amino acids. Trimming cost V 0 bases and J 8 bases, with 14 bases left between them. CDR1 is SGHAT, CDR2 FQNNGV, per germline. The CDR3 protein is CASSLDGREVDEQFF. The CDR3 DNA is TGTGCCAGCAGCTTAGATGGCAGGGAGGTCGATGAGCAGTTCTTC.

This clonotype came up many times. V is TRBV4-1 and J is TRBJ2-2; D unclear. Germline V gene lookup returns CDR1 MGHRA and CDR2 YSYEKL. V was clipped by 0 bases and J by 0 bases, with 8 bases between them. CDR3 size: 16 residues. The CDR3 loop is CASSQEGFPNTGELFF. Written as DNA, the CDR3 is TGCGCCAGCAGCCAAGAAGGATTCCCGAACACCGGGGAGCTGTTTTTT.

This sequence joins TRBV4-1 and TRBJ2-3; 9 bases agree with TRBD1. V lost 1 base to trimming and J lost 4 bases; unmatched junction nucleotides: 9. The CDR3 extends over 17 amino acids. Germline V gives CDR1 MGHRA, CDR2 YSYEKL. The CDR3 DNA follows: TGCGCCAGCAGCCAAGTTGGGGTTGACAGGGGGGCAGATACGCAGTATTTT. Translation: CASSQVGVDRGADTQYF.